The 13 T cell receptor beta chains given below trace back to one sample, sequenced in a study of cytomegalovirus exposure and HLA in healthy donors. Vbeta (60) and Jbeta (13) primers were used in the PCR. Clones were read by immunoSEQ multiplex PCR, and TCRdb kept only the in-frame ones, dropping some. The sample carries about 210,000 clones, 65% to 90% recorded once. Sequencing was done on a sample of PBMCs. These receptors were obtained from a woman in her twenties or thirties in good health and CMV-seronegative.

This clone is a singleton in its sample. This chain uses TRBV7-2 with TRBJ2-7, with 13 bases identical to TRBD2. Germline V gives CDR1 SGHTA, CDR2 FQGNSA. J gave up 5 bases and V 3 bases, and 7 bases lay outside the gene matches. This CDR3 comprises 16 residues. The CDR3 DNA is TGTGCCAGCAGCTTCGACTGGACTAGCGGGAGCAACGAGCAGTACTTC. It codes for CASSFDWTSGSNEQYF. The full variable domain, with the rest looked up from reference TRBV7-2 and TRBJ2-7, is GAGVSQSPSNKVTEKGKDVELRCDPISGHTALYWYRQSLGQGLEFLIYFQGNSAPDKSGLPSDRFSAERTGGSVSTLTIQRTQQEDSAVYLCASSFDWTSGSNEQYFGPGTRLTVT.

DNA of the CDR3: TGTGCCAGCAGTGGGAGCACTGAAGCTTTCTTT. It specifies CASSGSTEAFF. The chain links TRBV28 to TRBJ1-1; D remains ambiguous. V lost 5 bases, J lost 4 bases, and 5 bases lay in between. In germline, CDR1 is MDHEN, CDR2 SYDVKM. CDR3 length: 11 amino acids.

This clone was seen once. The gene calls are TRBV5-4 and TRBJ1-2, with D perhaps matching TRBD1 (5 bases). This CDR3 has 16 residues. Looked up from germline, CDR1 is SGHNT and CDR2 is YYREEE (reference sequence). Trimming removed 2 bases at V and 7 bases at J, with 21 bases between. The DNA of the CDR3 is TGTGCCAGCAGCTTAGGTGGGGCCGCCGGGGGGTTTGGCTACACCTTC. It encodes CASSLGGAAGGFGYTF.

This clone has only one observation. The chain joins TRBV6-1 to TRBJ2-2; 7 positions agree with TRBD2. Trimming at V came to 11 bases and at J to 3 bases, leaving 6 bases not matched to a gene. Germline CDR1 reads MNHNS; CDR2 reads SASEGT. This CDR3 region has 13 residues. The DNA for the CDR3 is TGTGCCTCTTTGGGGGGGTACACCGGGGAGCTGTTTTTT. Protein product: CASLGGYTGELFF.

This sequence joins TRBV6-1 and TRBJ1-1; a possible D gene is TRBD1 (6 bases). Germline lookup yields CDR1 MNHNS and CDR2 SASEGT. The CDR3 has 13 residues. The V and J ends lost 8 bases and 7 bases respectively, with 17 bases between them. The CDR3 here is CASGGTGRLEAFF. CDR3 nucleotide sequence: TGTGCCAGCGGGGGTACAGGGCGACTTGAAGCTTTCTTT.

This chain links TRBV2 with TRBJ1-1, with D possibly being TRBD1 (6 bases). CDR1 SNHLY and CDR2 FYNNEI come from the germline V gene. The V gene lost 7 bases and the J gene lost 5 bases, with 20 bases spanning the gap. The CDR3 is 15 residues long. Here the CDR3 DNA reads TGTGCCAGCACCCCAGGGGCGGGGGTTGATACTGAAGCTTTCTTT. Its translation is CASTPGAGVDTEAFF.

The chain is built from TRBV7-2 and TRBJ2-7, with 7 bases aligning to TRBD2. The length of the CDR3 is 16 residues. V was clipped by 1 base and J by 4 bases; unmatched bases: 10. The germline gives CDR1 SGHTA, CDR2 FQGNSA. DNA for the CDR3: TGTGCCAGCAGCTTAGTTATGGCGGGAGTTCCTTACGAGCAGTACTTC. Translated, it gives CASSLVMAGVPYEQYF.

V gene TRBV5-8 combines with J gene TRBJ2-3, with D maybe TRBD1 (6 bases). The germline CDR1 and CDR2 sequences are SGHTS and YDEGEE. The CDR3 is 14 residues long. The V end lost 1 base, the J end lost 4 bases, and 10 bases lay between the germline ends. In DNA, the CDR3 is TGTGCCAGCAGCTTGTATCAGGGGTCAGATACGCAGTATTTT. Residues: CASSLYQGSDTQYF.

The rearrangement joins TRBV27 to TRBJ2-7, with D unresolved. V gave up 1 base and J gave up 1 base, with 5 bases separating them. The CDR3 is 13 amino acids. Germline lookup yields CDR1 MNHEY and CDR2 SMNVEV (reference sequence). The CDR3 DNA is TGTGCCAGCAGTTTATTAAATTCCTACGAGCAGTACTTC. Its protein is CASSLLNSYEQYF.

V usage is TRBV7-3 and J usage is TRBJ1-1; D gene ambiguous. This CDR3 is built from 13 residues. In germline, CDR1 is SGHTA, CDR2 FQGTGA. V gave up 3 bases and J gave up 0 bases, with 5 bases separating them. The CDR3 region is CASSFDMNTEAFF. The CDR3 DNA reads as TGTGCCAGCAGCTTTGACATGAACACTGAAGCTTTCTTT.

This sequence joins TRBV11-2 and TRBJ2-7; TRBD1 matches 11 bases. Germline lookup yields CDR1 SGHAT and CDR2 FQNNGV. The CDR3 is made up of 13 amino acids. V gave up 8 bases and J gave up 5 bases; unmatched junction bases: 5. Here the CDR3 DNA reads TGTGCCAGCCTTGGGACAGGGGGTGACGAGCAGTACTTC. It is translated as CASLGTGGDEQYF.

The J gene is TRBJ2-1, the V gene TRBV5-4, with 12 bases that match TRBD2. The CDR3 extends over 16 amino acids. Germline CDR1 SGHNT, CDR2 YYREEE (reference sequence). The V segment lost 9 bases and the J segment 5 bases; nucleotides outside the gene matches: 12. CDR3 DNA: TGTGCCACCACCCGTTGGACTAGCGGGAAGAACAATGAGCAGTTCTTC. Protein: CATTRWTSGKNNEQFF.

The rearrangement uses TRBV11-3 and TRBJ1-3; D gene uncertain. The CDR3 runs 16 residues. The germline CDR1 and CDR2 sequences are SGHNT and YENEEA. The V end lost 6 bases, the J end lost 4 bases, and 19 bases lay between the germline ends. CDR3 in DNA: TGTGCCAGCAGTTCTGGTTCGGGGAACACCGGAAACACCATATATTTT. Translating gives CASSSGSGNTGNTIYF.